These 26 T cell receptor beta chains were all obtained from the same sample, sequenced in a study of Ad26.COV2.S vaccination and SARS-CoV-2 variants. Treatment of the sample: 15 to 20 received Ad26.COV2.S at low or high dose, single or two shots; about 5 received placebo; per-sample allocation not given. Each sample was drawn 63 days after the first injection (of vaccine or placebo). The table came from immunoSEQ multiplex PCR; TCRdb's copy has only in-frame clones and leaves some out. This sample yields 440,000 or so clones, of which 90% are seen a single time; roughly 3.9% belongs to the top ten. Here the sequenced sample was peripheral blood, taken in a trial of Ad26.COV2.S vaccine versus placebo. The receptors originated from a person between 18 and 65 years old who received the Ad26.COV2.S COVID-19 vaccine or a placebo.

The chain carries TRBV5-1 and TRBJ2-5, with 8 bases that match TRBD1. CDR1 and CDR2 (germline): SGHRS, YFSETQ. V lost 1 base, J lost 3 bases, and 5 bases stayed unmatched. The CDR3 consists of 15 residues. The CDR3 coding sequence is TGCGCCAGCAGCTTGACGGGACAGGTGGAAGAGACCCAGTACTTC. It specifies CASSLTGQVEETQYF.

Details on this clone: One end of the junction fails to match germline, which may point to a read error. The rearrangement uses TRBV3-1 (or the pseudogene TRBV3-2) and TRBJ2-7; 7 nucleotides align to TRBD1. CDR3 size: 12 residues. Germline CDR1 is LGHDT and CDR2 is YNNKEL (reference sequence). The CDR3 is CASSQDPGQTDF. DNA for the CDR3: TGTGCCAGCAGCCAAGATCCGGGACAGACGGACTTC.

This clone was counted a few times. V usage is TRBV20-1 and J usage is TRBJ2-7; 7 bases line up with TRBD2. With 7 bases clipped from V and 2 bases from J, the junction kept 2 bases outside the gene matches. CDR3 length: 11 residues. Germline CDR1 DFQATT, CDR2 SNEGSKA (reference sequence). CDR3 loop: CSGGGTYEQYF. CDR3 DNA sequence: TGCAGTGGCGGGGGAACCTACGAGCAGTACTTC.

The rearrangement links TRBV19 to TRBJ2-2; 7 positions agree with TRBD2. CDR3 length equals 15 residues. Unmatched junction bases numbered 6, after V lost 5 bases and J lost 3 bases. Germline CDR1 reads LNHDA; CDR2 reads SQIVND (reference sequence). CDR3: CASSPLAEDTGELFF. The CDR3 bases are TGTGCCAGTAGTCCCCTAGCGGAGGACACCGGGGAGCTGTTTTTT.

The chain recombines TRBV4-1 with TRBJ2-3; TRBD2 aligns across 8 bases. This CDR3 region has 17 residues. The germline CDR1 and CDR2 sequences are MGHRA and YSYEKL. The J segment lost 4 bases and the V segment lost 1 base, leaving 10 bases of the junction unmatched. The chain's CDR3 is CASSQGPGLVGADTQYF. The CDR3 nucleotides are TGCGCCAGCAGCCAAGGTCCGGGACTAGTAGGTGCAGATACGCAGTATTTT.

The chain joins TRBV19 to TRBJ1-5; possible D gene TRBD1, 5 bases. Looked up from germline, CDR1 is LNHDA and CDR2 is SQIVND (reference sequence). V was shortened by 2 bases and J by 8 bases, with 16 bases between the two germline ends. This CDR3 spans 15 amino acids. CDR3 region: CASSISSQGEEPQHF. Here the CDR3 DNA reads TGTGCCAGTAGTATAAGTTCGCAGGGCGAGGAGCCCCAGCATTTT.

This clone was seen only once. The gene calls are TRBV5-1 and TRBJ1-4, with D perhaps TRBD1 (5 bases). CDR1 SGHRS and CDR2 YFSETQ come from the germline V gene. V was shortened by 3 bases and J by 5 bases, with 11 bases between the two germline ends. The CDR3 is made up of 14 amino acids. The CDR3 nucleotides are TGCGCCAGCAGCTCGGACGGGGGAAATGAAAAACTGTTTTTT. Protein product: CASSSDGGNEKLFF.

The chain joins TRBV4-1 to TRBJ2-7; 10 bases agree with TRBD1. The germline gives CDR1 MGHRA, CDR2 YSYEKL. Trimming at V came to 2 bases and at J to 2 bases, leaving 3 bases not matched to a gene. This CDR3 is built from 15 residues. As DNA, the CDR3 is TGCGCCAGCAGCCAACCCGACAGGGGGCCCTACGAGCAGTACTTC. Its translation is CASSQPDRGPYEQYF.

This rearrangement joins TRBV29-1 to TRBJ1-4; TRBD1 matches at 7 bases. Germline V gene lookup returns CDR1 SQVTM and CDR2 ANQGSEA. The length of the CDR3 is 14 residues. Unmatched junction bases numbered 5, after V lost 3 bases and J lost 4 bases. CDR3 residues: CSVDSGQNNEKLFF. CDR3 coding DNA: TGCAGCGTTGACTCGGGACAGAATAATGAAAAACTGTTTTTT.

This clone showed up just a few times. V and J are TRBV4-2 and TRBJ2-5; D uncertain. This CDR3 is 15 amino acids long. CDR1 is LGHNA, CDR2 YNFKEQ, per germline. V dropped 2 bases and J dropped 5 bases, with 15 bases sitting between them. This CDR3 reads CASSQQAPERETQYF. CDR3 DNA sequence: TGTGCCAGCAGCCAACAAGCGCCCGAGAGGGAGACCCAGTACTTC.

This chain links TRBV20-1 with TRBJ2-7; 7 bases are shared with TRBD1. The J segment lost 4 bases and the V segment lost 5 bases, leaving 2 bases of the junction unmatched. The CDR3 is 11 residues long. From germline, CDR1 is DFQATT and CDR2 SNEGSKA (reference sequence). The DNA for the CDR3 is TGCAGTGCTTTACAGGGGTACGAGCAGTACTTC. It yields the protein CSALQGYEQYF.

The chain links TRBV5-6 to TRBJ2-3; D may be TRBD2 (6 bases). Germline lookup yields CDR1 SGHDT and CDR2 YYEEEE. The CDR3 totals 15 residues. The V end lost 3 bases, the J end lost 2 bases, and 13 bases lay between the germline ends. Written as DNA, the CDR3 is TGTGCCAGCAGCTCCCTCGGGGGTAACACAGATACGCAGTATTTT. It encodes CASSSLGGNTDTQYF.

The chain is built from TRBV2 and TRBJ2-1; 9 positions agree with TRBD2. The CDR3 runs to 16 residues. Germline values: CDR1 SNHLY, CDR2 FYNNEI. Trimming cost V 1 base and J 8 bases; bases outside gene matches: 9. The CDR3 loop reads CASSEEAGGPLDEQFF. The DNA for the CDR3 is TGTGCCAGCAGTGAAGAGGCGGGAGGGCCATTGGATGAGCAGTTCTTC.

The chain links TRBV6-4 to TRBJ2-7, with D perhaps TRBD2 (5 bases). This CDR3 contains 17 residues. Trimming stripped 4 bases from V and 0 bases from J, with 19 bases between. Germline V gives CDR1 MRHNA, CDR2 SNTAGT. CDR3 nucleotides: TGTGCCAGCAGTGGACTGGGGAGCCCCAATAGCTCCTACGAGCAGTACTTC. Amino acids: CASSGLGSPNSSYEQYF.

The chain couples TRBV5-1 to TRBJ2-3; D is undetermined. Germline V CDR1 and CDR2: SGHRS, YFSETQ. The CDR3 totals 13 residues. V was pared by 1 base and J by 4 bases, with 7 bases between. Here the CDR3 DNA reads TGCGCCAGCAGCTTGCGCGGAGCAGATACGCAGTATTTT. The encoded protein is CASSLRGADTQYF.

CDR3 sequence: CASSLATQTGEQFF. The CDR3 DNA sequence: TGTGCCAGCAGCTTAGCGACTCAAACGGGTGAGCAGTTCTTC. The chain joins TRBV7-2 to TRBJ2-1; D not certain. The CDR3 extends over 14 amino acids. The V end lost 0 bases, the J end lost 9 bases, and 12 bases lay between the germline ends. The germline V gene has CDR1 SGHTA and CDR2 FQGNSA. The full variable domain, with the rest looked up from reference TRBV7-2 and TRBJ2-1, is GAGVSQSPSNKVTEKGKDVELRCDPISGHTALYWYRQSLGQGLEFLIYFQGNSAPDKSGLPSDRFSAERTGGSVSTLTIQRTQQEDSAVYLCASSLATQTGEQFFGPGTRLTVL.

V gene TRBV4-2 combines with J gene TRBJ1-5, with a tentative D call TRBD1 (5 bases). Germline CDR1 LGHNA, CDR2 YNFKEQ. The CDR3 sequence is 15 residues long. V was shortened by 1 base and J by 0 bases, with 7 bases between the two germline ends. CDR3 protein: CASSQAGNSNQPQHF. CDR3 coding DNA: TGTGCCAGCAGCCAAGCAGGGAATAGCAATCAGCCCCAGCATTTT.

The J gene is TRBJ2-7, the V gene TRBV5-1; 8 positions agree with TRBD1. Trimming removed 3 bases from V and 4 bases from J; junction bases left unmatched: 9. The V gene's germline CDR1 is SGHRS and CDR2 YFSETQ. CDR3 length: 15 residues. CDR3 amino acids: CASSSLGQGAYEQYF. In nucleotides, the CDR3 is TGCGCCAGCAGCTCCTTGGGGCAGGGGGCGTACGAGCAGTACTTC.

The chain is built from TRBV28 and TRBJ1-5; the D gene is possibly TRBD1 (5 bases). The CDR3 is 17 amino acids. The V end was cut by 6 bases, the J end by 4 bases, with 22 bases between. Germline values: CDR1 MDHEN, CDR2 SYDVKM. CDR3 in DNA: TGTGCCAGCAGGGGTTCGTGGGGGGGTTTTGTAAATCAGCCCCAGCATTTT. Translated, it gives CASRGSWGGFVNQPQHF.

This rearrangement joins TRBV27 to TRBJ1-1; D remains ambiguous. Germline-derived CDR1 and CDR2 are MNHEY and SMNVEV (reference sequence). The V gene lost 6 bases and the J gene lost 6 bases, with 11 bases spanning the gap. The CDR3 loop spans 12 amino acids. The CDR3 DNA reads TGTGCCAGCAGCCAGTTGGGGTCTGAAGCTTTCTTT. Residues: CASSQLGSEAFF.

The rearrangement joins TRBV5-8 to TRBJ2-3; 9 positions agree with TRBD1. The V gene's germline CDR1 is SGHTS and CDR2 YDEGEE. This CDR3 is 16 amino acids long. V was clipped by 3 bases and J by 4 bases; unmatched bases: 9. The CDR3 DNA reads TGTGCCAGCAGCTACATCCGGGACAGGGAGCCAGATACGCAGTATTTT. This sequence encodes CASSYIRDREPDTQYF.

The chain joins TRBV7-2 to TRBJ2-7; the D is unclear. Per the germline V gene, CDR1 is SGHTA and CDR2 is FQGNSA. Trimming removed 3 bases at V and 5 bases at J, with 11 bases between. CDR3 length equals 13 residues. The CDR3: CASSFGRYNEQYF. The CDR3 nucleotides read TGTGCCAGCAGCTTTGGCAGGTACAACGAGCAGTACTTC.

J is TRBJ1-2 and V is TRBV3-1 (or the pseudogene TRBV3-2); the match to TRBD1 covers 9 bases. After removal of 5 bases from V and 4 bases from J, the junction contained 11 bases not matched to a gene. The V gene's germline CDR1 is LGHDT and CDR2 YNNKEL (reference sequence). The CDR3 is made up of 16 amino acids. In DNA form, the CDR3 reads TGTGCCAGCAGCTCCATCGACAGGGGGGACGTCTATGGCTACACCTTC. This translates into CASSSIDRGDVYGYTF.

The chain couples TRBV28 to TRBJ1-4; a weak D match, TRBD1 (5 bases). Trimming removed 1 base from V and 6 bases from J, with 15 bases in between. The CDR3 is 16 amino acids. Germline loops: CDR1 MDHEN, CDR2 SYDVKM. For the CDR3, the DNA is TGTGCCAGCAGTTTATTCGCGGGGCCCGGGGATGAAAAACTGTTTTTT. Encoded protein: CASSLFAGPGDEKLFF.

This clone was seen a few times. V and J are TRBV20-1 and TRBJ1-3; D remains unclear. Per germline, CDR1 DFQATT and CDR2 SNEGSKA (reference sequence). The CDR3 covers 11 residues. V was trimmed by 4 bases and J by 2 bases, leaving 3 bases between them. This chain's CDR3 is CSAKTGNTIYF. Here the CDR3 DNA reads TGCAGTGCTAAAACTGGAAACACCATATATTTT.

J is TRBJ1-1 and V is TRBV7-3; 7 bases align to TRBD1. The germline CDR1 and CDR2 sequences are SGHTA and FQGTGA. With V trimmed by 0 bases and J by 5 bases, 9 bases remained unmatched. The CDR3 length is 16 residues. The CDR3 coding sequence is TGTGCCAGCAGCTTAACTGCAACCCCAGGGGGTACTGAAGCTTTCTTT. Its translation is CASSLTATPGGTEAFF. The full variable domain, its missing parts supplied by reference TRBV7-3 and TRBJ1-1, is GAGVSQTPSNKVTEKGKYVELRCDPISGHTALYWYRQSLGQGPEFLIYFQGTGAADDSGLPNDRFFAVRPEGSVSTLKIQRTERGDSAVYLCASSLTATPGGTEAFFGQGTRLTVV.